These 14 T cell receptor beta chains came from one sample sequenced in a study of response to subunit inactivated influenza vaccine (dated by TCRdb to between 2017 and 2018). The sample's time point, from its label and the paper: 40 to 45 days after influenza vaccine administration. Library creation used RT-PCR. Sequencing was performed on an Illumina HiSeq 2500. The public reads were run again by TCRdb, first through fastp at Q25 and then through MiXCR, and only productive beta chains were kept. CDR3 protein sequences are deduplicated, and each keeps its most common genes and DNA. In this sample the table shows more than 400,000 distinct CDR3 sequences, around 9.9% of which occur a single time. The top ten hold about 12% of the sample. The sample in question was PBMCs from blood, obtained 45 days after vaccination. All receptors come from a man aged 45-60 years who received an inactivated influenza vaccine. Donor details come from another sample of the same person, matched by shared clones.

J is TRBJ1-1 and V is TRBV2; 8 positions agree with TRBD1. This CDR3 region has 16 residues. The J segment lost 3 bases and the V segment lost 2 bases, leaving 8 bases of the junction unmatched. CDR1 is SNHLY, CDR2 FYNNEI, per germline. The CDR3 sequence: CASSESPAQGDTEAFF. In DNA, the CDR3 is TGTGCCAGCAGTGAAAGTCCCGCACAGGGGGACACTGAAGCTTTCTTT.

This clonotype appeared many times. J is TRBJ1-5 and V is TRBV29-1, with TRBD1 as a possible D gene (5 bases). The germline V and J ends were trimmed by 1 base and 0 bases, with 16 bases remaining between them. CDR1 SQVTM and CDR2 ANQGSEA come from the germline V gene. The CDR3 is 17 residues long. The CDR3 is CSVEVLRQIHSNQPQHF. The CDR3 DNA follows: TGCAGCGTTGAAGTCCTACGACAGATACATAGCAATCAGCCCCAGCATTTT.

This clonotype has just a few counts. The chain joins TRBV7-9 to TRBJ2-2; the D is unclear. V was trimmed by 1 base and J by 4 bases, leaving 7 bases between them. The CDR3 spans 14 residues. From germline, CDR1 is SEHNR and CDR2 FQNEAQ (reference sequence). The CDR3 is CASSLVPSTGELFF. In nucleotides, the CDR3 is TGTGCCAGCAGCTTAGTCCCAAGCACCGGGGAGCTGTTTTTT. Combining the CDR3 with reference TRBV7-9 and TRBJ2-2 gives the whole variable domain DTGVSQNPRHKITKRGQNVTFRCDPISEHNRLYWYRQTLGQGPEFLTYFQNEAQLEKSRLLSDRFSAERPKGSFSTLEIQRTEQGDSAMYLCASSLVPSTGELFFGEGSRLTVL.

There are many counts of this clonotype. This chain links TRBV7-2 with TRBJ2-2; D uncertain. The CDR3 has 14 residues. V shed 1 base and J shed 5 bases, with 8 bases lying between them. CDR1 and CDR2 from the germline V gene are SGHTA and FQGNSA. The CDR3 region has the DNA TGTGCCAGCAGCTTAGTCCACATTACCGGGGAGCTGTTTTTT. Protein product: CASSLVHITGELFF. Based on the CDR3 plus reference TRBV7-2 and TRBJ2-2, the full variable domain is GAGVSQSPSNKVTEKGKDVELRCDPISGHTALYWYRQSLGQGLEFLIYFQGNSAPDKSGLPSDRFSAERTGGSVSTLTIQRTQQEDSAVYLCASSLVHITGELFFGEGSRLTVL.

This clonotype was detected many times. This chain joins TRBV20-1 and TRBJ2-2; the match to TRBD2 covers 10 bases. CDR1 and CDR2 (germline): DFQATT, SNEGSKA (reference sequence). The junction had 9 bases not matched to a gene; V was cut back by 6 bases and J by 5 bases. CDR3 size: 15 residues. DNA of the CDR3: TGCAGTGCAACCCCGGGAGCGGGGGGGACCGGGGAGCTGTTTTTT. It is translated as CSATPGAGGTGELFF.

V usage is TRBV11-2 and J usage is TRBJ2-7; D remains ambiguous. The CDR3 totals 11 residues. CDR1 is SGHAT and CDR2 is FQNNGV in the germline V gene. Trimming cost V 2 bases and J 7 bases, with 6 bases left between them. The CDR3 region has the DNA TGTGCCAGCAGCTTAATGGCGGAGCAGTACTTC. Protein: CASSLMAEQYF.

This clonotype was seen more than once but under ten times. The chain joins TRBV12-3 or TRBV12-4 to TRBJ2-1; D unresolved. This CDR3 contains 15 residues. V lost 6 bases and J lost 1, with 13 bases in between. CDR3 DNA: TGTGCCAGCAGGTCCGAAGCGAGATCCTACAATGAGCAGTTCTTC. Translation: CASRSEARSYNEQFF.

The CDR3 protein is CSATPETGTGKNTGELFF. The CDR3 DNA is TGCAGTGCCACCCCCGAGACCGGGACAGGGAAGAACACCGGGGAGCTGTTTTTT. J is TRBJ2-2 and V is TRBV20-1; TRBD1 matches 9 bases. The CDR3 has 18 residues. Trimming cost V 6 bases and J 1 base; bases outside gene matches: 15. Germline loops: CDR1 DFQATT, CDR2 SNEGSKA (reference sequence).

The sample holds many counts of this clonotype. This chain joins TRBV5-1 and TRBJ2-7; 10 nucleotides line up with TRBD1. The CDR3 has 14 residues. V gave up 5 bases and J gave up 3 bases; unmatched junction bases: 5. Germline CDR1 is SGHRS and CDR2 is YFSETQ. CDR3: CASSWTGGSYEQYF. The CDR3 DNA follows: TGCGCCAGCAGTTGGACAGGGGGAAGCTACGAGCAGTACTTC.

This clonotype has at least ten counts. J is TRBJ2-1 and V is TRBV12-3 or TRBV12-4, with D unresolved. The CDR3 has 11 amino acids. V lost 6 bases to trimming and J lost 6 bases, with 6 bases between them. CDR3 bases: TGTGCCAGCAGCACAATCAATGAGCAGTTCTTC. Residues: CASSTINEQFF.

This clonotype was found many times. The CDR3 DNA sequence: TGTGCCACCGTCACCCGGACTTGGCCCTATGAGCAGTTCTTC. It yields the protein CATVTRTWPYEQFF. This chain connects TRBV6-2 or TRBV6-3 to TRBJ2-1; weak D call: TRBD2 (5 bases). The V end was cut by 10 bases, the J end by 8 bases, with 21 bases between. Looked up from germline, CDR1 is MNHEY and CDR2 is SVGEGT. The CDR3 has 14 amino acids.

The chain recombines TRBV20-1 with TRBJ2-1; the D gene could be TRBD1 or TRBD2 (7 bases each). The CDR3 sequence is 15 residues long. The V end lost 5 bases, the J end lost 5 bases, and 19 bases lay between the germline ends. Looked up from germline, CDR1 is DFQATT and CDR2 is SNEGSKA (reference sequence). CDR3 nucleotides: TGCAGTGCTCTAGGGGGCGCGGGAGTCCACAATGAGCAGTTCTTC. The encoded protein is CSALGGAGVHNEQFF.

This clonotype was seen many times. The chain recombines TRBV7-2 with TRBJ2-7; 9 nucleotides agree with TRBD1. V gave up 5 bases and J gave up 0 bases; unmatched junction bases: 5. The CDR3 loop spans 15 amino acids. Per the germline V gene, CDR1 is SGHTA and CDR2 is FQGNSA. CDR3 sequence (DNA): TGTGCCAGCAGCCCGACAGGGGGAAGCTCCTACGAGCAGTACTTC. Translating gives CASSPTGGSSYEQYF.

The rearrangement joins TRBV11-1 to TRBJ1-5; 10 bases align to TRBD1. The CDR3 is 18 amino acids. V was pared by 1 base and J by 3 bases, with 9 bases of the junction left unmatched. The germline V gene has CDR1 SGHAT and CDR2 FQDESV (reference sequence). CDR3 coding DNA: TGTGCCAGCAGCTTAGGGAACCCGGGACAGGGGAACAATCAGCCCCAGCATTTT. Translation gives CASSLGNPGQGNNQPQHF.